Below, 5 T cell receptor beta chains from the same sample are listed, as sequenced in a study of blood T cell repertoires in COVID-19. The table came from immunoSEQ multiplex PCR; TCRdb's copy has only in-frame clones and leaves some out. The data hold more than 200,000 clones, with approximately 90% observed a single time. Material for sequencing was peripheral blood. These receptors were collected from a man aged 65 to 85 with acute or convalescent COVID-19.

The chain recombines TRBV19 with TRBJ2-1; D possibly corresponds to TRBD2 (6 bases). Trimming shortened V by 6 bases and J by 2 bases, and 11 bases separated the two germline ends. This CDR3 is 14 amino acids long. CDR1 LNHDA and CDR2 SQIVND come from the germline V gene (reference sequence). The CDR3, as DNA: TGTGCCAGTAGCCGGGACTCCGCCTACAATGAGCAGTTCTTC. The encoded protein is CASSRDSAYNEQFF.

The J gene is TRBJ2-5, the V gene TRBV28; 14 nucleotides agree with TRBD2. V shed 4 bases and J 3 bases; nucleotides not matched to a gene: 13. Germline CDR1 reads MDHEN; CDR2 reads SYDVKM. This CDR3 comprises 19 residues. CDR3 protein: CASSSTSGRALSFKETQYF. The CDR3 bases are TGTGCCAGCAGTTCGACTAGCGGGAGGGCCCTCTCCTTCAAAGAGACCCAGTACTTC.

The V gene is TRBV30, the J gene TRBJ1-5, with TRBD1 as a possible D gene (5 bases). Germline V gives CDR1 GTSNPN, CDR2 SVGIG (reference sequence). The length of the CDR3 is 14 residues. V lost 1 base to trimming and J lost 1 base, with 8 bases between them. CDR3 amino acids: CAWSAQGSNQPQHF. In DNA form, the CDR3 reads TGTGCCTGGAGTGCCCAGGGAAGCAATCAGCCCCAGCATTTT.

The chain links TRBV19 to TRBJ2-1; TRBD2 agrees at 14 bases. Trimming at V came to 5 bases and at J to 6 bases, leaving 9 bases not matched to a gene. The CDR3 covers 17 residues. The germline CDR1 and CDR2 sequences are LNHDA and SQIVND (reference sequence). For the CDR3, the DNA is TGTGCCAGTAGTTTATGGACTAGCGGGAGGACATCCAATGAGCAGTTCTTC. It is translated as CASSLWTSGRTSNEQFF.

This clone showed up just once. The V gene is TRBV9, the J gene TRBJ2-3; tentative D call: TRBD2 (6 bases). The V and J ends lost 3 bases and 2 bases respectively, with 13 bases between them. The germline gives CDR1 SGDLS, CDR2 YYNGEE. CDR3 length equals 15 residues. The DNA of the CDR3 is TGTGCCAGCAGCGCGATAGGGACTTCCACAGATACGCAGTATTTT. Its protein product is CASSAIGTSTDTQYF. Using reference TRBV9 and TRBJ2-3 for the parts outside the CDR3, the full variable domain is DSGVTQTPKHLITATGQRVTLRCSPRSGDLSVYWYQQSLDQGLQFLIQYYNGEERAKGNILERFSAQQFPDLHSELNLSSLELGDSALYFCASSAIGTSTDTQYFGPGTRLTVL.